Detailed here is one TCR beta chain. The target antigen is unknown. Measured with immunoSEQ multiplex PCR; TCRdb has only the in-frame clones, and not every one. The sample shows roughly 30,000 clones, approximately 90% of them seen only once. The source of the sample is a study of T cells in localized non-small cell lung cancer. Study-wide findings and caveats: Adjacent lung exhibited a median of about 50 among the 100 most abundant tumor clones. Among the tissues sampled, uninvolved adjacent lung had the highest T cell clonality, above tumor. Sequencing was limited to one tumor region, leaving the possibility of heterogeneity open.

This receptor was identified in a woman aged 18 to 55 with stage I lung adenocarcinoma. Source: peripheral blood, taken before any cancer treatment.

The CDR3 protein is CASSLDVRNSPLHF. DNA of the CDR3: TGTGCCAGCAGCTTGGACGTTCGAAATTCACCCCTCCACTTT. The genes are TRBV7-8 and TRBJ1-6; no clear D. The germline gives CDR1 SGHVS, CDR2 FQNEAQ. The CDR3 length is 14 residues. With 3 bases removed from V and 7 bases from J, the gap between germline ends came to 10 bases.